The entry below describes one TCR beta chain. The data originate from a study of cytomegalovirus exposure and HLA in healthy donors. Study-wide background: Findings of an earlier analysis included 90 million to 120 million unique TCR beta sequences from 200 million or so T cells.

This PCR relied on a set of 60 Vbeta primers and 13 Jbeta primers. Sequencing was performed with immunoSEQ multiplex PCR; in TCRdb, only in-frame clones are kept and a portion is missing. The sample holds about 170,000 clones, roughly 72% seen once. The length of the CDR3 is 16 residues. The chain combines TRBV21-1 with TRBJ1-5. TRBV21-1 is termed a pseudogene. This sequence originates from a man in his forties in good health and CMV-seropositive. Sequencing was done on a sample of PBMCs. CDR3 region: CASSKAGGCLRQPQHF. CDR3 DNA: TGTGCCAGCAGCAAAGCGGGAGGGTGTCTGCGACAGCCCCAGCATTTT.